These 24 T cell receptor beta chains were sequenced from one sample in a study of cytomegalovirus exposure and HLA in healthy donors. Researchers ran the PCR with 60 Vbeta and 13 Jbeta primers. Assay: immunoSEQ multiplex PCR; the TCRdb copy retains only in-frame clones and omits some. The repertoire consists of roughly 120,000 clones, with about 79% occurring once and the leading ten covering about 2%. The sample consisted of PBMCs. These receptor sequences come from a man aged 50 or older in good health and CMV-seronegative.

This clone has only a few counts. The CDR3 region has the DNA TGTGCCACCATGGGGGGAGGTATGGGCGAGCAGTACTTC. Its translation: CATMGGGMGEQYF. J is TRBJ2-7 and V is TRBV7-9; a possible D gene is TRBD2 (6 bases). V was cut by 10 bases and J by 6 bases, with 19 bases left in between. The germline CDR1 and CDR2 sequences are SEHNR and FQNEAQ (reference sequence). This CDR3 is built from 13 residues.

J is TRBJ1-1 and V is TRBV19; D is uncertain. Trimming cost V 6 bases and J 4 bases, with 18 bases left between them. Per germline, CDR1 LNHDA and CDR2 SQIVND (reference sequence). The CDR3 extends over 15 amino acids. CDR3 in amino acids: CASRPDRGSFTEAFF. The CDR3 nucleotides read TGTGCCAGTAGGCCCGACCGGGGATCGTTCACTGAAGCTTTCTTT. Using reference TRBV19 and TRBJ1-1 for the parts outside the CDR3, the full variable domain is DGGITQSPKYLFRKEGQNVTLSCEQNLNHDAMYWYRQDPGQGLRLIYYSQIVNDFQKGDIAEGYSVSREKKESFPLTVTSAQKNPTAFYLCASRPDRGSFTEAFFGQGTRLTVV.

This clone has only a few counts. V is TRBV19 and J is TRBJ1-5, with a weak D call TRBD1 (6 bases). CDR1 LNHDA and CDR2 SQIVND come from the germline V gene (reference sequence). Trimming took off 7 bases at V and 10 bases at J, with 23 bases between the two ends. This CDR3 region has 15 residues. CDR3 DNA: TGTGCCAGTACCGGGGGGGAATGGGACATCAAACCCCAGCATTTT. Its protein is CASTGGEWDIKPQHF.

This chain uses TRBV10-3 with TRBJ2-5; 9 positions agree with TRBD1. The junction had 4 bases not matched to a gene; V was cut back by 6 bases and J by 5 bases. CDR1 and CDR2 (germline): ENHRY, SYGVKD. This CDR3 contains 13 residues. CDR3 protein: CAISGTGRETQYF. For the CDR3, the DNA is TGTGCCATCAGCGGGACAGGGCGGGAGACCCAGTACTTC.

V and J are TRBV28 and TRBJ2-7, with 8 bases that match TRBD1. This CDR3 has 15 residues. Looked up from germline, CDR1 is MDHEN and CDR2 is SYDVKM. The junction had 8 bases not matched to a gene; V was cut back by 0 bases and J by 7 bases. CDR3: CASSLWTGENGEQYV. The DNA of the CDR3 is TGTGCCAGCAGTTTATGGACAGGGGAAAATGGGGAGCAGTACGTC.

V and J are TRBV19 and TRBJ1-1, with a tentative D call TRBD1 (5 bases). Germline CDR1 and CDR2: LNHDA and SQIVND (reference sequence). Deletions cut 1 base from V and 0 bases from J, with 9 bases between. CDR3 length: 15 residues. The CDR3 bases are TGTGCCAGTAGTATAGGGACAAACCTGAACACTGAAGCTTTCTTT. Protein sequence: CASSIGTNLNTEAFF. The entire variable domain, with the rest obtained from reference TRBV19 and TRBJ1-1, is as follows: DGGITQSPKYLFRKEGQNVTLSCEQNLNHDAMYWYRQDPGQGLRLIYYSQIVNDFQKGDIAEGYSVSREKKESFPLTVTSAQKNPTAFYLCASSIGTNLNTEAFFGQGTRLTVV.

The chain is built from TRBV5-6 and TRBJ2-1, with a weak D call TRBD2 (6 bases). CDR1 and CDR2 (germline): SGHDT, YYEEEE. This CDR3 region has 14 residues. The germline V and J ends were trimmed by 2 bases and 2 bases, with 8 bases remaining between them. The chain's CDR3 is CASSFAGTYNEQFF. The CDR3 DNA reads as TGTGCCAGCAGCTTCGCGGGGACCTACAATGAGCAGTTCTTC. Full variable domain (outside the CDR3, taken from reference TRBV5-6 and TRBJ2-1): DAGVTQSPTHLIKTRGQQVTLRCSPKSGHDTVSWYQQALGQGPQFIFQYYEEEERQRGNFPDRFSGHQFPNYSSELNVNALLLGDSALYLCASSFAGTYNEQFFGPGTRLTVL.

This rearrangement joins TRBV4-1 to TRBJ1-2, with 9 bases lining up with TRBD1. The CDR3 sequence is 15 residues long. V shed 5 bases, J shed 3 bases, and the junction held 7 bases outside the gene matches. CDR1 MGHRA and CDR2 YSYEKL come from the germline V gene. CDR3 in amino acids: CASSIGQGRDYGYTF. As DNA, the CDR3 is TGCGCCAGCAGCATTGGACAGGGGAGGGACTATGGCTACACCTTC.

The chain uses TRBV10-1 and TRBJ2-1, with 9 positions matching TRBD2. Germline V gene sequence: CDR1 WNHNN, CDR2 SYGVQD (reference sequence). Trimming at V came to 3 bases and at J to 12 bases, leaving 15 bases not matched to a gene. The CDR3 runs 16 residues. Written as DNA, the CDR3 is TGCGCCAGCAGTGACCGGCCCGCGGCTAGCGGGGAGGTGCAGTTCTTC. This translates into CASSDRPAASGEVQFF.

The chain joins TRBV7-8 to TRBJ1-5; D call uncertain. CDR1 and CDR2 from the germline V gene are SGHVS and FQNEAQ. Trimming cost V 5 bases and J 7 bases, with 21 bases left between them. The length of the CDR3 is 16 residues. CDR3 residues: CASSLTGPNPGQPQHF. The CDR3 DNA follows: TGTGCCAGCAGCCTCACCGGGCCAAATCCGGGACAGCCCCAGCATTTT.

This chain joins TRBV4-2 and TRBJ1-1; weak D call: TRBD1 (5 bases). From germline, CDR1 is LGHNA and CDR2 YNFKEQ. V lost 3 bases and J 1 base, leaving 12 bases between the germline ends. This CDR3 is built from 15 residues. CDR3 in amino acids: CASSQSHTGNTEAFF. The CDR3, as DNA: TGTGCCAGCAGCCAGTCCCATACAGGGAACACTGAAGCTTTCTTT.

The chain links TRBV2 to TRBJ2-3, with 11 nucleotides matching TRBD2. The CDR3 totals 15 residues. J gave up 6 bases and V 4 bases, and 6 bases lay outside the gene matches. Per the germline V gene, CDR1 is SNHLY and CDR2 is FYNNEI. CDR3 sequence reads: CASSASSGGVDTQYF. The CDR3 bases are TGTGCCAGCAGTGCGAGTAGCGGGGGGGTCGATACGCAGTATTTT.

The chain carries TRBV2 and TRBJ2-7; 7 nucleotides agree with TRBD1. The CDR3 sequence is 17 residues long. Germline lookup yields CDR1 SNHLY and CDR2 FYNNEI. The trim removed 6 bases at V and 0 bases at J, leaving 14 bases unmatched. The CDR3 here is CASRERDSSDGSYEQYF. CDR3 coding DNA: TGTGCCAGCAGGGAAAGGGACAGTTCTGACGGCTCCTACGAGCAGTACTTC.

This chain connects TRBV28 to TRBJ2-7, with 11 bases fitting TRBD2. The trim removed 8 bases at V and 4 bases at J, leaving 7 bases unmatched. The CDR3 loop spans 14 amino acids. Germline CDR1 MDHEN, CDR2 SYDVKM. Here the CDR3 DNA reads TGTGCCAGCCTTAGCGGGGGGGCCTATTACGAGCAGTACTTC. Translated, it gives CASLSGGAYYEQYF.

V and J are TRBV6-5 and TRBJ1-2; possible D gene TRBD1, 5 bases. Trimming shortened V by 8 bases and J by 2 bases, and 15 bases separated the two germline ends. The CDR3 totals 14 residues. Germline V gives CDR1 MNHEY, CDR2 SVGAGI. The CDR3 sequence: CASLGDGRNYGYTF. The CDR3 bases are TGTGCCAGCCTGGGGGACGGGAGGAACTATGGCTACACCTTC.

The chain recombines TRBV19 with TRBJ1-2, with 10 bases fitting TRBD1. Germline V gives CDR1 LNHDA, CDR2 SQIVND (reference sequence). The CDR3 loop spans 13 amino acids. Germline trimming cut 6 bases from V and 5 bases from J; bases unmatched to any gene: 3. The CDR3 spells CASSPGQGYGYTF. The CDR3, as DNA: TGTGCCAGTAGCCCGGGACAGGGGTATGGCTACACCTTC.

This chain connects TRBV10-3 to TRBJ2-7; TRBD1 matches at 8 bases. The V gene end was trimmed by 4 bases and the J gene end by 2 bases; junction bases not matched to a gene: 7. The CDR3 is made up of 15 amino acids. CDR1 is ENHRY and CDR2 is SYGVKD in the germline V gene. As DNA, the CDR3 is TGTGCCATCAGTGGGATCGGGACAGGTCCCTACGAGCAGTACTTC. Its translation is CAISGIGTGPYEQYF.

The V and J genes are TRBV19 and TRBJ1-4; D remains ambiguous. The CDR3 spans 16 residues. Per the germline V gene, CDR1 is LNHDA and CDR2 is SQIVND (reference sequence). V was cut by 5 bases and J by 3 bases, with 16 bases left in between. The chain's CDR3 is CASSSAHQEANEKLFF. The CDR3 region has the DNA TGTGCCAGTAGTTCCGCCCACCAGGAGGCTAATGAAAAACTGTTTTTT.

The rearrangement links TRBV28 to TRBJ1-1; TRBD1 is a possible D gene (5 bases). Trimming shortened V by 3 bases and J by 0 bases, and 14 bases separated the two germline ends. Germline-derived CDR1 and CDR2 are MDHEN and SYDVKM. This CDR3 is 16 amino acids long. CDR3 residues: CASSLVKGALNTEAFF. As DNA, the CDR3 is TGTGCCAGCAGTTTGGTTAAAGGGGCGCTGAACACTGAAGCTTTCTTT.

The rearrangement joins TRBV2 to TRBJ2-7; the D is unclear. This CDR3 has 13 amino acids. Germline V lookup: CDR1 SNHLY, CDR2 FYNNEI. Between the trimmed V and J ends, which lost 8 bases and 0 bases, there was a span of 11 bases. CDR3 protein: CASEAESSYEQYF. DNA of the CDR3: TGTGCCAGCGAAGCTGAGAGCTCCTACGAGCAGTACTTC.

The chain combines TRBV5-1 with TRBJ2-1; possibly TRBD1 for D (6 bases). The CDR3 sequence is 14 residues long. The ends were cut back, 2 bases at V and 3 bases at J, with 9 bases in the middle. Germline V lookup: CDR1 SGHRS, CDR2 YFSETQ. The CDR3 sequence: CASSLQGFYNEQFF. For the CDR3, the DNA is TGCGCCAGCAGCTTACAGGGTTTCTACAATGAGCAGTTCTTC.

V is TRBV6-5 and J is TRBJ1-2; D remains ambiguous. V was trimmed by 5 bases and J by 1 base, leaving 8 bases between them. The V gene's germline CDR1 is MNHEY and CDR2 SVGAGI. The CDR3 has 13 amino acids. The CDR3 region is CASSVLINYGYTF. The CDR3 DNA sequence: TGTGCCAGCAGTGTCTTAATTAACTATGGCTACACCTTC.

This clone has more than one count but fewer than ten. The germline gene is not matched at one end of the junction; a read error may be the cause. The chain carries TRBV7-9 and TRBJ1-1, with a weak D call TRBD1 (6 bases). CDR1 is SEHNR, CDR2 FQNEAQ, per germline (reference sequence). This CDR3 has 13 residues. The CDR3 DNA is TGTTCCAGCAGCTGGACAGAGAACACTGAAGCTTTCTTT. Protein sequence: CSSSWTENTEAFF.

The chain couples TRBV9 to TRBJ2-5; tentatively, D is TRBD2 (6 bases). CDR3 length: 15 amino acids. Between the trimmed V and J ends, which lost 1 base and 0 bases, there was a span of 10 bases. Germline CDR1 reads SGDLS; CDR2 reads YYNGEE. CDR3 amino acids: CASSVPRENQETQYF. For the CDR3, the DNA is TGTGCCAGCAGCGTACCTCGGGAGAACCAAGAGACCCAGTACTTC. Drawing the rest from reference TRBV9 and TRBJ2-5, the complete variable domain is DSGVTQTPKHLITATGQRVTLRCSPRSGDLSVYWYQQSLDQGLQFLIQYYNGEERAKGNILERFSAQQFPDLHSELNLSSLELGDSALYFCASSVPRENQETQYFGPGTRLLVL.